One T cell receptor beta chain is described in this entry. Its antigen is still unknown. The record originates from a study of shared clonotypes between healthy human individuals. General study points: Naive CD4 clonotype sharing across several donors was 5% to 6%.

Germline V lookup: CDR1 MNHEY, CDR2 SVGAGI. The germline V and J ends were trimmed by 0 bases and 4 bases, with 12 bases remaining between them. The CDR3 loop spans 15 amino acids. Naivety among CD8 cells was defined by CD45RO negativity and positive CCR7 selection, thereby excluding terminally differentiated effector memory CD45RA+ cells. Sequenced by immunoSEQ multiplex PCR; TCRdb stores in-frame clones only, minus some. This sample carries hundreds of thousands of clones, around 95% of them seen once, and the ten largest clones take 0.11%. The sequence derives from a woman in her twenties or thirties in good health. V and J are TRBV6-5 and TRBJ2-5; D might be TRBD1 or TRBD2, each matching 5 bases. The sequenced sample consisted of naive CD8+ T cells sorted from blood. CDR3 bases: TGTGCCAGCAGTTACTCCGGGACGGACCGAGAGACCCAGTACTTC. This sequence encodes CASSYSGTDRETQYF.